A selection of T cell receptor beta chains follows, all from one sample in a study of T-cell memory formation after mild COVID-19. MiXCR, applied by TCRdb to the 5' RACE reads, yields one record per CDR3 protein. In the table there are 250,000 to 300,000 distinct CDR3 sequences, under 20% of which are singletons. What was sequenced was PBMCs or a T cell subset sorted from them (not recorded which). The receptor source for this set is a man between 18 and 35 years old who had mild COVID-19 (a few samples of this study predate the infection). Cell type and time point are not known. CDR3s include the opening cysteine and the closing phenylalanine or tryptophan. The order of the fields is clone size, D gene, J gene, V gene, CDR3 DNA, CDR3 protein. A D gene is named only where the DNA matches it firmly. Not all rows give a size; the values are once, few, many and, for expanded clones, a class.

size: .; D: .; J: TRBJ2-1; V: TRBV21-1; DNA: TGTGCCAGCAGCAAACCGGGACAGGGTGCAGCGGAGCAGTTCTTC; CDR3: CASSKPGQGAAEQFF
size: .; D: TRBD1; J: TRBJ2-5; V: TRBV7-2; DNA: TGTGCCAGCAGCTCCCGCTACACAGGGGGCCTAGAGACCCAGTACTTC; CDR3: CASSSRYTGGLETQYF
size: .; D: TRBD1; J: TRBJ1-1; V: TRBV5-1; DNA: TGCGCCAGCAAAAGACAGGGTTCCAACACTGAAGCTTTCTTT; CDR3: CASKRQGSNTEAFF
size: .; D: TRBD1; J: TRBJ1-6; V: TRBV18; DNA: TGTGCCAGCTCAGCGACAGGGGGCGATTCACCCCTCCACTTT; CDR3: CASSATGGDSPLHF
size: .; D: .; J: TRBJ2-5; V: TRBV4-1; DNA: TGCGCCAGCAGCCAAGAAGGGAGACTTGGGCAAGAGACCCAGTACTTC; CDR3: CASSQEGRLGQETQYF
size: few; D: TRBD2; J: TRBJ2-7; V: TRBV3-1; DNA: TGTGCCAGCAGCGGGACTACCTCCTACGAGCAGTACTTC; CDR3: CASSGTTSYEQYF
size: .; D: TRBD1; J: TRBJ1-2; V: TRBV5-6; DNA: TGTGCCAGCAGCTTCGGGACAGGAAGCGTCTACACCTTC; CDR3: CASSFGTGSVYTF
size: .; D: .; J: TRBJ2-5; V: TRBV2; DNA: TGTGCCAGCAGTGAATTTGAGGAGACCCAGTACTTC; CDR3: CASSEFEETQYF
size: many; D: .; J: TRBJ2-7; V: TRBV5-1; DNA: TGCGCCAGCAGCTTAAGAGGCAAGGGGTACGAGCAGTACTTC; CDR3: CASSLRGKGYEQYF
size: many; D: .; J: TRBJ1-1; V: TRBV11-2; DNA: TGTGCCAGCAGCTTGAGGAGAAACACTGAAGCTTTCTTT; CDR3: CASSLRRNTEAFF
size: .; D: .; J: TRBJ1-1; V: TRBV18; DNA: TGTGCCAGCTCACCACAGCATCCGGCCCCTGAAGCTTTCTTT; CDR3: CASSPQHPAPEAFF
size: .; D: .; J: TRBJ1-4; V: TRBV20-1; DNA: TGCAGTGCCCTAGGCCTTGGTGAAAAACTGTTTTTT; CDR3: CSALGLGEKLFF
size: .; D: .; J: TRBJ2-1; V: TRBV4-1; DNA: TGCGCCAGTAGCCAAAGAGACTTAGTAGAGGATGAGCAGTTCTTC; CDR3: CASSQRDLVEDEQFF
size: many; D: .; J: TRBJ2-1; V: TRBV3-1; DNA: TGTGCCAGCAGCCTTAGGTACAATGAGCAGTTCTTC; CDR3: CASSLRYNEQFF
size: few; D: TRBD1; J: TRBJ2-2; V: TRBV7-6; DNA: TGTGCCAGCAGCTTAGGACCGGGACAGGGGCTGTTTTTT; CDR3: CASSLGPGQGLFF